This T cell receptor beta chain was observed in a study of T cells expressing NK-cell markers. Study overall: From sorted CD3+CD56+NKG2C+, CD3+CD56+NKG2C- and CD3+CD56-NKG2C+ T cells came the TCR beta repertoires. Serological testing identified seven of the eight sequenced donors as HCMV-seropositive and one as seronegative.

Findings of the study overall: These same clonotypes (in several donors) also led the CD3+CD56-NKG2C+ fraction. Of the CD8+ T cells in 5 to 7 donors, roughly 1.0-7.5% belonged to dominant NKG2C+ clonotypes.

With respect to this clonotype: Its antigen is currently unknown.

TCRdb reanalyzed the 5' RACE reads, giving one entry per CDR3 protein sequence and no DNA. This sample's table has about 150,000 distinct CDR3 sequences. Per the germline V gene, CDR1 is KGHSH and CDR2 is LQKENI. The CDR3 contains 12 residues. The chain employs TRBV18 and TRBJ2-7. This TCR was recovered from a young man in good health. Sample: blood T cells: a sorted CD56 or NKG2C T cell subset, CD4+ or CD8+ T cells, or bulk PBMC T cells (not recorded which). CDR3 amino acids: CASSSGSYEQYF.